Described below is a single T cell receptor (beta chain) sequence and its context. Its antigen is unknown. The data stem from a study of tumor and adjacent non-tumor tissue in lung cancer. No cell sorting was done before RNA was extracted from the tissue. More than 3 cm separated this lung sample from the edge of the tumor. The CDR3 is made up of 13 amino acids. The J segment lost 3 bases and the V segment lost 7 bases, leaving 6 bases of the junction unmatched. Germline CDR1 SQVTM, CDR2 ANQGSEA. A modified ARM-PCR protocol with three rounds of nested PCR amplified TCRbeta. TCRdb redid the calling of the multiplex PCR reads with MiXCR, one entry per CDR3 protein. The sample includes approximately 68,000 distinct CDR3 sequences, approximately 73% of them seen just once. Study results and limitations: In normal lung, the top 100 clones were significantly more dominant than in tumor. Shorter survival was associated with higher TCR diversity in tumors.

This TCR came from a man between 60 and 75 years old with non-small cell lung cancer. Sequencing was carried out using distant non-tumor lung tissue. The J gene is TRBJ1-1, the V gene TRBV29-1, with 9 bases fitting TRBD1. This CDR3 reads CSASTGGDTEAFF. The CDR3 bases are TGCAGCGCTTCGACAGGGGGAGACACTGAAGCTTTCTTT.